The present entry profiles one T cell receptor beta chain with its context. Its antigen is unknown. Sequenced by immunoSEQ multiplex PCR; TCRdb stores in-frame clones only, minus some. The repertoire consists of about 64,000 clones, with 70% to 80% occurring once and the leading ten covering roughly 5.4%. The data originate from a study of pediatric ulcerative colitis. Study-level background: Seven or eight patients showed pancolitis and two showed left-sided colitis. Notes on the study in general: All ulcerative colitis patients, but no controls, carried a couple of rectal clonotypes. Rectal repertoires separated controls, mild-moderate and acute severe colitis.

The junction had 16 bases not matched to a gene; V was cut back by 1 base and J by 6 bases. Germline loops: CDR1 SGDLS, CDR2 YYNGEE. This CDR3 region has 17 residues. The receptor was derived from a boy aged 5-17 years with moderate ulcerative colitis. V and J are TRBV9 and TRBJ2-7; TRBD1 matches at 7 bases. Sequenced sample: blood. Here the CDR3 reads CASSVHPRWTGICEQYF. The CDR3 bases are TGTGCCAGCAGCGTACACCCCCGTTGGACAGGAATCTGCGAGCAGTACTTC.